This is a list of T cell receptor beta chains from one sample in a study of human CD8 memory T cell subsets. Reanalyzing the 5' RACE reads, TCRdb keeps one entry per CDR3 protein, without DNA. The sample totals about 10,000 distinct CDR3 sequences. The sample taken for sequencing was CD8+ T cells from PBMCs. Receptors were obtained from a human donor in good health. Each CDR3 is given with its conserved first and last residue. The order of the fields is J gene, clone size, V gene, CDR3 protein. Clone size appears in some rows only: once, few, many, or a class for an expanded clone.

J gene: TRBJ1-2
clone size: NA
V gene: TRBV25-1
CDR3 protein: CASSGWQGRWMNYGYTF

J gene: TRBJ2-2
clone size: NA
V gene: TRBV11-3
CDR3 protein: CASSLDGTGFTGELFF

J gene: TRBJ2-2
clone size: medium-sized
V gene: TRBV11-2
CDR3 protein: CASSLSTGGLTGELFF

J gene: TRBJ1-5
clone size: NA
V gene: TRBV20-1
CDR3 protein: CSARPLDWQFNQPQHF

J gene: TRBJ1-1
clone size: NA
V gene: TRBV7-9
CDR3 protein: CASSATGLNTEAFF

J gene: TRBJ2-1
clone size: NA
V gene: TRBV3-1
CDR3 protein: CASSQFREGNEQFF

J gene: TRBJ2-4
clone size: NA
V gene: TRBV19
CDR3 protein: CATGDKNIQYF

J gene: TRBJ2-7
clone size: NA
V gene: TRBV7-2
CDR3 protein: CASTAEYEQYF

J gene: TRBJ1-6
clone size: NA
V gene: TRBV12-3/TRBV12-4
CDR3 protein: CASSLGSSFLSPLHF

J gene: TRBJ2-7
clone size: NA
V gene: TRBV20-1
CDR3 protein: CSARAPQEITYEQYF

J gene: TRBJ2-3
clone size: NA
V gene: TRBV10-3
CDR3 protein: CAISESPSGGRKTYTDTQYF

J gene: TRBJ1-2
clone size: NA
V gene: TRBV4-3
CDR3 protein: CASSPRQGANYGYTF

J gene: TRBJ2-7
clone size: NA
V gene: TRBV27
CDR3 protein: CASSPSTGVKPYEQYF

J gene: TRBJ2-1
clone size: NA
V gene: TRBV20-1
CDR3 protein: CSGVPPAVNEQFF

J gene: TRBJ2-3
clone size: NA
V gene: TRBV27
CDR3 protein: CASSLTSGNTDTQYF

J gene: TRBJ2-7
clone size: NA
V gene: TRBV19
CDR3 protein: CASSSRYEQYF

J gene: TRBJ2-7
clone size: NA
V gene: TRBV27
CDR3 protein: CASSWGSGSAYEQYF

J gene: TRBJ2-7
clone size: NA
V gene: TRBV4-1
CDR3 protein: CASSQEETSGSDEQYF

J gene: TRBJ1-2
clone size: medium-sized
V gene: TRBV28
CDR3 protein: CASTPDRSYGYTF

J gene: TRBJ1-5
clone size: NA
V gene: TRBV12-3/TRBV12-4
CDR3 protein: CASSLGPPTGRRSNQPQHF

J gene: TRBJ1-2
clone size: NA
V gene: TRBV4-1
CDR3 protein: CASSPRVGRDTYGYTF

J gene: TRBJ2-1
clone size: NA
V gene: TRBV27
CDR3 protein: CASSLSKGWEQFF

J gene: TRBJ1-2
clone size: medium-sized
V gene: TRBV21-1
CDR3 protein: CASSTLRQGVYGYTF

J gene: TRBJ2-7
clone size: NA
V gene: TRBV3-1
CDR3 protein: CASSQGLAGEGEQYF

J gene: TRBJ2-1
clone size: NA
V gene: TRBV3-1
CDR3 protein: CASSLDFRDTSYNEQFF

J gene: TRBJ2-2
clone size: NA
V gene: TRBV24-1
CDR3 protein: CATSDPSSPLGGELFF

J gene: TRBJ1-1
clone size: NA
V gene: TRBV10-1
CDR3 protein: CASMRDIMNTEAFF

J gene: TRBJ1-5
clone size: NA
V gene: TRBV4-1
CDR3 protein: CASSQDSPNQPQHF

J gene: TRBJ1-1
clone size: NA
V gene: TRBV7-9
CDR3 protein: CASKFSGTAITEAFF

J gene: TRBJ1-1
clone size: medium-sized
V gene: TRBV4-1
CDR3 protein: CASSRRDQNTEAFF

J gene: TRBJ2-3
clone size: medium-sized
V gene: TRBV28
CDR3 protein: CASTSSGRRTDTQYF

J gene: TRBJ2-2
clone size: NA
V gene: TRBV7-9
CDR3 protein: CASSLGVQSNTGELFF

J gene: TRBJ1-1
clone size: NA
V gene: TRBV19
CDR3 protein: CASSITRGTEAFF

J gene: TRBJ2-1
clone size: NA
V gene: TRBV7-9
CDR3 protein: CASSLMGLATHNEQFF

J gene: TRBJ2-7
clone size: NA
V gene: TRBV20-1
CDR3 protein: CSATTGGPYEQYF

J gene: TRBJ2-7
clone size: NA
V gene: TRBV6-6
CDR3 protein: CASSYSSQSSYEQYF

J gene: TRBJ2-7
clone size: NA
V gene: TRBV4-3
CDR3 protein: CASSPGLAELSYEQYF

J gene: TRBJ2-2
clone size: NA
V gene: TRBV6-2/TRBV6-3
CDR3 protein: CASSRRTSGSTGELFF

J gene: TRBJ1-1
clone size: NA
V gene: TRBV5-5
CDR3 protein: CASSPSGGTEAFF